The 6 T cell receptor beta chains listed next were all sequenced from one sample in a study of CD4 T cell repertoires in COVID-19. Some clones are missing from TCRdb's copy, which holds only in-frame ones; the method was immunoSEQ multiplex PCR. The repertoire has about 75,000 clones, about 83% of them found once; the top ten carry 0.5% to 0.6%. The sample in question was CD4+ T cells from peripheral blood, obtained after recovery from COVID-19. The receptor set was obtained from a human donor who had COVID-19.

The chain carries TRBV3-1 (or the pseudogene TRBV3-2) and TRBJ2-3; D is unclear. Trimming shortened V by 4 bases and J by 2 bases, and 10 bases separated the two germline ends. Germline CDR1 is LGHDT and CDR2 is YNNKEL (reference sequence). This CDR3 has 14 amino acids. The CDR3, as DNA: TGTGCCAGCAGCCCAGGCCTCCTCACAGATACGCAGTATTTT. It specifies CASSPGLLTDTQYF.

CDR3: CASSLDQTGLETQYF. The CDR3 nucleotides are TGTGCCAGCAGCTTAGACCAGACAGGCTTGGAGACCCAGTACTTC. The chain employs TRBV7-9 and TRBJ2-5; weak D call: TRBD1 (6 bases). Germline CDR1 and CDR2: SEHNR and FQNEAQ (reference sequence). V was clipped by 1 base and J by 5 bases, with 14 bases between them. The CDR3 extends over 15 amino acids.

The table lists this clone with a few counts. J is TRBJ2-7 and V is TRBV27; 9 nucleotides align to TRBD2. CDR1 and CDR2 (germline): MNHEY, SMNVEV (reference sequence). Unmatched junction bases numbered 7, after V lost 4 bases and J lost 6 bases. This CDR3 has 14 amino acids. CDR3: CASSWGLATGEQYF. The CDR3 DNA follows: TGTGCCAGCAGTTGGGGACTAGCAACAGGCGAGCAGTACTTC.

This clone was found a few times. This CDR3 reads CASSEWEREGLGYTF. Here the CDR3 DNA reads TGTGCCAGCAGTGAATGGGAAAGGGAGGGTCTTGGCTACACCTTC. The V and J genes are TRBV25-1 and TRBJ1-2; D not resolved. Germline V gene sequence: CDR1 MGHDK, CDR2 SYGVNS. Between the trimmed V and J ends, which lost 1 base and 7 bases, there was a span of 16 bases. This CDR3 is built from 15 residues.

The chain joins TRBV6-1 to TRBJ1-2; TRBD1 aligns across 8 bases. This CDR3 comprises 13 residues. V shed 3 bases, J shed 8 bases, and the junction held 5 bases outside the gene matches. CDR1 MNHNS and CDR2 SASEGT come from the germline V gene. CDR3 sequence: CASSETGVGGYTF. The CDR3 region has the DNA TGTGCCAGCAGTGAGACAGGGGTGGGCGGCTACACCTTC.

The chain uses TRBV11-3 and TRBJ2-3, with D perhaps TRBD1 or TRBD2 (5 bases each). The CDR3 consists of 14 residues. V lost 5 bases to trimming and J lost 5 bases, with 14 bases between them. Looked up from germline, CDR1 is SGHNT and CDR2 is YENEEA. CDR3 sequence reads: CASSQGTVVDTQYF. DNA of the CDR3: TGTGCCAGCAGCCAAGGGACGGTGGTAGATACGCAGTATTTT.